The 28 T cell receptor beta chains reported below all come from one sample, sequenced in a study of cytomegalovirus exposure and HLA in healthy donors. PCR involved 60 Vbeta and 13 Jbeta primers. Generated by immunoSEQ multiplex PCR, the TCRdb table keeps only in-frame clones and is missing some. This sample has some 200,000 clones, with roughly 80% found just once. The sequencing sample was made of PBMCs. These receptors were collected from a male donor in good health and CMV-seropositive.

This clone has only a few counts. This chain uses TRBV9 with TRBJ1-3, with 10 bases that match TRBD1. CDR3 length: 15 amino acids. J was trimmed by 7 bases and V by 0 bases; bases with no gene match: 4. In germline, CDR1 is SGDLS, CDR2 YYNGEE. The CDR3 DNA is TGTGCCAGCAGCGTAGCTCCGGGACAGGGGAACACCATATATTTT. The encoded protein is CASSVAPGQGNTIYF.

This clone came up a few times. V usage is TRBV9 and J usage is TRBJ2-7; D may be TRBD2 (5 bases). V was trimmed by 4 bases and J by 3 bases, leaving 17 bases between them. The germline V gene encodes CDR1 SGDLS and CDR2 YYNGEE. The CDR3 length is 15 residues. For the CDR3, the DNA is TGTGCCAGCAGCTCACCTCGGGCGGGCGACTACGAGCAGTACTTC. Encoded protein: CASSSPRAGDYEQYF.

In this sample, this clone turned up a few times. The CDR3 nucleotides are TGTGCCAGTAGTATGAGGCAGGGAGGTGAAAAACTGTTTTTT. This translates into CASSMRQGGEKLFF. The rearrangement joins TRBV19 to TRBJ1-4; tentatively, D is TRBD1 (5 bases). V gave up 3 bases and J gave up 7 bases, with 12 bases separating them. The V gene's germline CDR1 is LNHDA and CDR2 SQIVND (reference sequence). The CDR3 is made up of 14 amino acids.

The chain combines TRBV30 with TRBJ2-3; TRBD2 aligns across 10 bases. The junction had 4 bases not matched to a gene; V was cut back by 4 bases and J by 0 bases. CDR3 length: 15 amino acids. The germline V gene encodes CDR1 GTSNPN and CDR2 SVGIG (reference sequence). The CDR3 DNA reads as TGTGCCTGGAAAGCGGGAGGGTCTAGCACAGATACGCAGTATTTT. It codes for CAWKAGGSSTDTQYF.

The CDR3: CASSPRGSYEQYF. CDR3 DNA: TGTGCCAGCAGCCCTAGGGGCTCCTACGAGCAGTACTTC. The J gene is TRBJ2-7, the V gene TRBV11-2; D is possibly TRBD1 (5 bases). With 5 bases removed from V and 0 bases from J, the gap between germline ends came to 8 bases. Germline V CDR1 and CDR2: SGHAT, FQNNGV. This CDR3 contains 13 residues.

For the CDR3, the DNA is TGCGCCAGCAGCACCGCGGGACAGAAAGAGACCCAGTACTTC. Its translation: CASSTAGQKETQYF. The V gene is TRBV5-1, the J gene TRBJ2-5, with TRBD1 as a possible D gene (7 bases). The CDR3 loop spans 14 amino acids. The V end was cut by 4 bases, the J end by 3 bases, with 13 bases between. Germline lookup yields CDR1 SGHRS and CDR2 YFSETQ.

This rearrangement joins TRBV5-4 to TRBJ2-7; D remains ambiguous. The length of the CDR3 is 14 residues. The germline V gene encodes CDR1 SGHNT and CDR2 YYREEE (reference sequence). Between the trimmed V and J ends, which lost 4 bases and 4 bases, there was a span of 15 bases. CDR3 protein: CASSEKSESYEQYF. In nucleotides, the CDR3 is TGTGCCAGCAGCGAAAAAAGCGAGTCTTACGAGCAGTACTTC.

V is TRBV18 and J is TRBJ2-1; TRBD2 might be the D (5 bases). Trimming cost V 3 bases and J 2 bases, with 8 bases left between them. Germline V gives CDR1 KGHSH, CDR2 LQKENI. This CDR3 contains 14 residues. The CDR3 sequence: CASSPPEAYNEQFF. The CDR3 region has the DNA TGTGCCAGCTCACCCCCGGAGGCCTACAATGAGCAGTTCTTC.

The rearrangement uses TRBV5-1 and TRBJ2-3; 10 bases agree with TRBD1. Germline values: CDR1 SGHRS, CDR2 YFSETQ. The ends lost 4 bases at V and 2 bases at J; junction bases unmatched: 13. The CDR3 runs to 18 residues. DNA of the CDR3: TGCGCCAGCAGCGCCTTCGGGGGACAGGGGCCTTTCACAGATACGCAGTATTTT. It translates to CASSAFGGQGPFTDTQYF.

J is TRBJ2-3 and V is TRBV29-1; 11 bases align to TRBD2. Unmatched junction bases numbered 14, after V lost 3 bases and J lost 6 bases. The CDR3 runs 17 residues. CDR1 and CDR2 from the germline V gene are SQVTM and ANQGSEA. In DNA, the CDR3 is TGCAGCGTTGACGGAGATAGCGGGAGGGCCGTGATTGATACGCAGTATTTT. Protein sequence: CSVDGDSGRAVIDTQYF.

V is TRBV7-6 and J is TRBJ2-5; maybe TRBD2 (7 bases). The CDR3 runs 13 residues. The V and J ends lost 8 bases and 4 bases respectively, with 14 bases between them. Germline loops: CDR1 SGHVS, CDR2 FNYEAQ. This CDR3 reads CASGGGDIETQYF. CDR3 DNA: TGTGCCAGCGGGGGAGGGGACATAGAGACCCAGTACTTC.

The chain recombines TRBV19 with TRBJ2-1; 7 bases match TRBD2. Per the germline V gene, CDR1 is LNHDA and CDR2 is SQIVND (reference sequence). Germline trimming cut 2 bases from V and 6 bases from J; bases unmatched to any gene: 16. This CDR3 region has 18 residues. CDR3 loop: CASSISRKRTSEVNEQFF. The CDR3 DNA follows: TGTGCCAGTAGTATAAGCCGCAAAAGGACTAGTGAGGTCAATGAGCAGTTCTTC.

This clone was detected only once. The junction and the germline gene differ at one end; a read error may be behind it. The chain recombines TRBV7-9 with TRBJ1-4; 7 bases fit TRBD1. CDR1 and CDR2 from the germline V gene are SEHNR and FQNEAQ (reference sequence). CDR3 length: 14 amino acids. In DNA, the CDR3 is TGTTCCAGCAGCTTCCGACAGGGCTGGGAAAAACTGTTTTTT. Its protein product is CSSSFRQGWEKLFF.

In its sample, this clone was seen a few times. The chain is built from TRBV9 and TRBJ2-5; D unresolved. Germline V gene data show CDR1 as SGDLS and CDR2 as YYNGEE. This CDR3 spans 14 amino acids. The ends were cut back, 0 bases at V and 3 bases at J, with 9 bases in the middle. The CDR3 is CASSVVAGEETQYF. The CDR3 nucleotides are TGTGCCAGCAGCGTAGTGGCTGGAGAAGAGACCCAGTACTTC.

The genes are TRBV6-5 and TRBJ2-1; 13 bases are shared with TRBD2. Germline values: CDR1 MNHEY, CDR2 SVGAGI. Trimming at V came to 5 bases and at J to 11 bases, leaving 6 bases not matched to a gene. There are 14 residues in the CDR3. CDR3 protein: CASSRGTSGKQQFF. In DNA, the CDR3 is TGTGCCAGCAGTCGGGGGACTAGCGGGAAACAGCAGTTCTTC.

This chain uses TRBV28 with TRBJ1-2; D may be TRBD1 (5 bases). The CDR3 is 13 amino acids. Trimming left V 7 bases short and J 8 bases short, with 17 bases between. Germline CDR1 MDHEN, CDR2 SYDVKM. The CDR3 region is CASTVGALRGYTF. The DNA of the CDR3 is TGTGCCAGCACCGTAGGGGCTCTCCGGGGCTACACCTTC.

This chain uses TRBV7-2 with TRBJ2-7; 8 bases align to TRBD2. V shed 5 bases, J shed 0 bases, and the junction held 3 bases outside the gene matches. Germline values: CDR1 SGHTA, CDR2 FQGNSA. This CDR3 comprises 14 residues. The chain's CDR3 is CASSPRGGSYEQYF. The CDR3 DNA sequence: TGTGCCAGCAGCCCTCGGGGGGGCTCCTACGAGCAGTACTTC.

The chain links TRBV4-2 to TRBJ2-7; TRBD1 matches 11 bases. This CDR3 spans 17 amino acids. Germline values: CDR1 LGHNA, CDR2 YNFKEQ. The J segment lost 7 bases and the V segment lost 0 bases, leaving 11 bases of the junction unmatched. The CDR3: CASSQDPPRTGGGEQYF. As DNA, the CDR3 is TGTGCCAGCAGCCAAGATCCGCCTCGGACAGGGGGCGGGGAGCAGTACTTC.

The chain recombines TRBV18 with TRBJ2-4; 12 bases fit TRBD2. The trim removed 3 bases at V and 3 bases at J, leaving 9 bases unmatched. Germline V gene sequence: CDR1 KGHSH, CDR2 LQKENI. The CDR3 loop spans 18 amino acids. The CDR3 region has the DNA TGTGCCAGCTCACCCCGACTAGCGGGAGCGGTGGACAAAAACATTCAGTACTTC. Translating it yields CASSPRLAGAVDKNIQYF.

This chain uses TRBV7-2 with TRBJ1-5; 10 nucleotides align to TRBD1. CDR1 is SGHTA and CDR2 is FQGNSA in the germline V gene. V was clipped by 4 bases and J by 5 bases; unmatched bases: 5. CDR3 length: 15 amino acids. The CDR3 loop is CASSWGQGLDQPQHF. The CDR3 DNA sequence: TGTGCCAGCAGCTGGGGACAGGGGCTAGATCAGCCCCAGCATTTT. Full variable domain (outside the CDR3, taken from reference TRBV7-2 and TRBJ1-5): GAGVSQSPSNKVTEKGKDVELRCDPISGHTALYWYRQSLGQGLEFLIYFQGNSAPDKSGLPSDRFSAERTGGSVSTLTIQRTQQEDSAVYLCASSWGQGLDQPQHFGDGTRLSIL.

The chain employs TRBV15 and TRBJ2-7; the D is unclear. The V gene lost 2 bases and the J gene lost 3 bases, with 5 bases spanning the gap. Germline V gene data show CDR1 as LNHNV and CDR2 as YYDKDF (reference sequence). CDR3 length equals 12 residues. CDR3 residues: CATSRQNYEQYF. CDR3 in DNA: TGTGCCACCAGCAGACAGAACTACGAGCAGTACTTC.

This clone was seen just once. The chain combines TRBV10-3 with TRBJ1-2, with TRBD1 matching over 8 bases. Per the germline V gene, CDR1 is ENHRY and CDR2 is SYGVKD. The CDR3 length is 15 residues. V lost 4 bases to trimming and J lost 2 bases; unmatched junction nucleotides: 6. The CDR3 DNA sequence: TGTGCCATCAGTGCGGCAGGGGGCGGGAACTATGGCTACACCTTC. It is translated as CAISAAGGGNYGYTF.

This clone was detected only once. As DNA, the CDR3 is TGTGCCAGCAGCTTAGCCCTTCAAAGGGGCGACGCTTTCTTT. Translated, it gives CASSLALQRGDAFF. The J gene is TRBJ1-1, the V gene TRBV7-9; maybe TRBD1 (5 bases). V lost 0 bases, J lost 11 bases, and 16 bases lay in between. CDR3 length equals 14 residues. Per the germline V gene, CDR1 is SEHNR and CDR2 is FQNEAQ (reference sequence).

The chain carries TRBV5-8 and TRBJ1-2; D is uncertain. The CDR3 runs 17 residues. The germline gives CDR1 SGHTS, CDR2 YDEGEE. The V gene lost 4 bases and the J gene lost 4 bases, with 23 bases spanning the gap. The CDR3 DNA reads TGTGCCAGCAGCATGAGGAGGGCCGCTGGGCAATTCTATGGCTACACCTTC. Amino acid sequence: CASSMRRAAGQFYGYTF.

The chain combines TRBV10-3 with TRBJ1-2, with D possibly being TRBD1 (5 bases). Germline V CDR1 and CDR2: ENHRY, SYGVKD. The CDR3 is made up of 17 amino acids. Trimming shortened V by 0 bases and J by 4 bases, and 18 bases separated the two germline ends. The CDR3 DNA sequence: TGTGCCATCAGTGAGTCTGAAGTTGGCAGGGTAATCTATGGCTACACCTTC. It translates to CAISESEVGRVIYGYTF.

This chain links TRBV5-1 with TRBJ2-7; possible D gene TRBD2, 5 bases. Between the trimmed V and J ends, which lost 2 bases and 3 bases, there was a span of 9 bases. The CDR3 extends over 13 amino acids. Germline V gene sequence: CDR1 SGHRS, CDR2 YFSETQ. The CDR3 region is CASSLSGLYEQYF. As DNA, the CDR3 is TGCGCCAGCAGCTTAAGCGGACTCTACGAGCAGTACTTC. Together with reference TRBV5-1 and TRBJ2-7, the CDR3 gives the full variable domain: KAGVTQTPRYLIKTRGQQVTLSCSPISGHRSVSWYQQTPGQGLQFLFEYFSETQRNKGNFPGRFSGRQFSNSRSEMNVSTLELGDSALYLCASSLSGLYEQYFGPGTRLTVT.

This chain connects TRBV7-3 to TRBJ2-2; no clear D. The V end was cut by 3 bases, the J end by 1 base, with 15 bases between. CDR1 is SGHTA and CDR2 is FQGTGA in the germline V gene. This CDR3 spans 17 amino acids. In nucleotides, the CDR3 is TGTGCCAGCAGCTTCGGGTCCAAAGTGGGGAACACCGGGGAGCTGTTTTTT. The encoded protein is CASSFGSKVGNTGELFF. Looking up the rest from reference TRBV7-3 and TRBJ2-2 gives the full variable domain: GAGVSQTPSNKVTEKGKYVELRCDPISGHTALYWYRQSLGQGPEFLIYFQGTGAADDSGLPNDRFFAVRPEGSVSTLKIQRTERGDSAVYLCASSFGSKVGNTGELFFGEGSRLTVL.

This clone was counted only a few times. In DNA, the CDR3 is TGTGCCATCAGTGAGTGGGGACTAGCGGGACCCGGGGAGCTGTTTTTT. It encodes CAISEWGLAGPGELFF. This sequence joins TRBV10-3 and TRBJ2-2, with 13 bases lining up with TRBD2. The CDR3 is 16 amino acids. The V gene's germline CDR1 is ENHRY and CDR2 SYGVKD. After removal of 1 base from V and 6 bases from J, the junction contained 2 bases not matched to a gene.